This passage covers 4 T cell receptor beta chains from one sample sequenced in a study of blood T cell repertoires in COVID-19. Generated by immunoSEQ multiplex PCR, the TCRdb table keeps only in-frame clones and is missing some. There are 140,000 to 150,000 clones in the sample; 88% occur only once, and 1.2% lies in the top ten. The specimen was PBMCs or T cells enriched from blood (not recorded which). These receptors originate from a woman in her twenties or thirties with acute COVID-19.

For this clone: An end of the junction does not agree with germline; a read error may underlie this. The CDR3 sequence: CAWSVLELLDKEQFF. The CDR3, as DNA: TGTGCCTGGAGTGTACTAGAACTTCTTGACAAAGAGCAGTTCTTC. This chain uses TRBV30 with TRBJ2-1, with D possibly being TRBD2 (5 bases). The length of the CDR3 is 15 residues. CDR1 and CDR2 (germline): GTSNPN, SVGIG (reference sequence).

The chain uses TRBV30 and TRBJ1-2, with D unresolved. Germline CDR1 is GTSNPN and CDR2 is SVGIG (reference sequence). This CDR3 contains 14 residues. Trimming removed 0 bases from V and 0 bases from J, with 8 bases in between. CDR3 residues: CAWSVTVTNYGYTF. The CDR3 nucleotides read TGTGCCTGGAGTGTCACAGTAACTAACTATGGCTACACCTTC.

The chain couples TRBV7-2 to TRBJ2-1, with D maybe TRBD2 (5 bases). Trimming pared 1 base from V and 6 bases from J, leaving 7 bases between. Germline V CDR1 and CDR2: SGHTA, FQGNSA. The CDR3 is made up of 13 amino acids. The CDR3 DNA is TGTGCCAGCAGCTTAGGGACTTTCAATGAGCAGTTCTTC. This gives the protein CASSLGTFNEQFF.

This clone was seen once. This chain links TRBV5-4 with TRBJ1-2; TRBD1 matches at 8 bases. This CDR3 contains 15 residues. With V trimmed by 3 bases and J by 5 bases, 9 bases remained unmatched. Germline V CDR1 and CDR2: SGHNT, YYREEE (reference sequence). CDR3: CASSSEPGQAYGYTF. In nucleotides, the CDR3 is TGTGCCAGCAGCTCTGAGCCGGGACAGGCGTATGGCTACACCTTC.